This T cell receptor beta chain originates from a study of T cell responses to AZD1222 COVID-19 vaccine. On the study more broadly: Combined were second doses at about 4 or about 12 weeks.

Findings and limits, study-wide: After the peak T cell response, and only then, were repertoires sampled. Females outnumbered males among donors, who were mostly white British; clonal diversity was possibly underestimated. Spike was spanned by vaccine-associated CD4 TCRs, which were dominant at 160-218 and 743-854.

The V segment lost 6 bases and the J segment 10 bases; nucleotides outside the gene matches: 14. In germline, CDR1 is LNHDA, CDR2 SQIVND (reference sequence). CDR3 length equals 15 residues. As to this clone: Its target is unknown.

Sequencing used immunoSEQ multiplex PCR; TCRdb keeps in-frame clones, though not all of them. The sample records 100,000 to 150,000 clones, approximately 90% being singletons. The sequenced sample was peripheral blood, obtained on day 0 of AZD1222 vaccination. The chain uses TRBV19 and TRBJ2-4, with 8 bases lining up with TRBD2. The source is an adult in good health. Here the CDR3 DNA reads TGTGCCAGTAGAGACCTCTCGACCCGGGGGGGGATTCAGTACTTC. Translation: CASRDLSTRGGIQYF. Looking up the rest from reference TRBV19 and TRBJ2-4 gives the full variable domain: DGGITQSPKYLFRKEGQNVTLSCEQNLNHDAMYWYRQDPGQGLRLIYYSQIVNDFQKGDIAEGYSVSREKKESFPLTVTSAQKNPTAFYLCASRDLSTRGGIQYFGAGTRLSVL.